This T cell receptor beta chain is drawn from a study of CD4+ T cells in melanoma. Germline assignment: CDR1 LNHDA and CDR2 SQIVND (reference sequence). This CDR3 is built from 15 residues. The germline V and J ends were trimmed by 5 bases and 6 bases, with 19 bases remaining between them. The data were produced by immunoSEQ multiplex PCR, yet TCRdb's version contains in-frame clones alone and is incomplete. The sample yields roughly 60,000 clones, roughly 69% seen once. This TCR derives from a human donor with melanoma. The sample was tumor tissue. The chain carries TRBV19 and TRBJ1-2; D ambiguous. The CDR3 DNA reads as TGTGCCAGTAGTGCCCCGGTATCCAGAGATAATGGCTACACCTTC. It encodes CASSAPVSRDNGYTF.